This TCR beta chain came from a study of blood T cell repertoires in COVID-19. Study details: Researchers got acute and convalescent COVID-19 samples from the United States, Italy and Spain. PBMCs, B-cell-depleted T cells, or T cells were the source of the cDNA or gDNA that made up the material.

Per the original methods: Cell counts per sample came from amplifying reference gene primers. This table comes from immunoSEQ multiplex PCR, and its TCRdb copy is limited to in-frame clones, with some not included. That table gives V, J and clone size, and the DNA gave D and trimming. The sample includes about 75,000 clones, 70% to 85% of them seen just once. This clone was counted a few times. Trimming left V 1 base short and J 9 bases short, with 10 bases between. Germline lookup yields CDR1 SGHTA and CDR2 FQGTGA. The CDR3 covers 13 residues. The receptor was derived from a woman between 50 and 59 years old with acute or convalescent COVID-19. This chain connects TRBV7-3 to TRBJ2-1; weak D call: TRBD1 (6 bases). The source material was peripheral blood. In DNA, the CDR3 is TGTGCCAGCAGCTTAATACAGGGCGGTGAGCAGTTCTTC. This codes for CASSLIQGGEQFF. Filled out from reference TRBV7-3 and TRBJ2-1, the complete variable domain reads GAGVSQTPSNKVTEKGKYVELRCDPISGHTALYWYRQSLGQGPEFLIYFQGTGAADDSGLPNDRFFAVRPEGSVSTLKIQRTERGDSAVYLCASSLIQGGEQFFGPGTRLTVL.